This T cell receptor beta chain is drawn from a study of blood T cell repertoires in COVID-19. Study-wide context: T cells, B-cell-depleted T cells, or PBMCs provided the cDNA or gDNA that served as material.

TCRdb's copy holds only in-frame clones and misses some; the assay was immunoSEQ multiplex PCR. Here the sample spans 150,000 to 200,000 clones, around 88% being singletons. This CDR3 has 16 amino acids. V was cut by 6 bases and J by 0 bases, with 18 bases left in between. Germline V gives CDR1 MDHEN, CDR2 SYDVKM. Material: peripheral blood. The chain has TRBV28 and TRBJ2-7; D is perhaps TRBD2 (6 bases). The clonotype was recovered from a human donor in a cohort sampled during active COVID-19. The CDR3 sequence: CASSPPGLQSSYEQYF. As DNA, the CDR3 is TGTGCCAGCAGCCCTCCGGGACTCCAAAGCTCCTACGAGCAGTACTTC.